These 15 T cell receptor beta chains were all obtained from the same sample, sequenced in a study of radiation and T cells in renal cell carcinoma. This sample's treatment: treatment-naive control, cytoreductive nephrectomy. Only in-frame clones appear in the TCRdb table, and some are missing; sequencing was by immunoSEQ multiplex PCR. The sample yields 7,500 to 8,000 clones, almost 65% seen once. The sequences come from tumor tissue, collected from a patient whose treatment was nephrectomy without radiotherapy. All receptors derive from a woman in her 70s with renal cell carcinoma.

The chain joins TRBV4-2 to TRBJ2-3, with 9 bases lining up with TRBD2. The V gene end was trimmed by 6 bases and the J gene end by 1 base; junction bases not matched to a gene: 8. CDR3 length: 16 residues. The V gene's germline CDR1 is LGHNA and CDR2 YNFKEQ. The CDR3 sequence: CASSFKRGEGTDTQYF. CDR3 coding DNA: TGTGCCAGCAGTTTTAAGCGGGGGGAAGGCACAGATACGCAGTATTTT.

The CDR3 DNA is TGTGCCAGCAGCGTCTCTAGGTCTGATACGCAGTATTTT. Encoded protein: CASSVSRSDTQYF. The chain combines TRBV7-6 with TRBJ2-3; D ambiguous. Per germline, CDR1 SGHVS and CDR2 FNYEAQ. This CDR3 comprises 13 residues. V was cut by 5 bases and J by 6 bases, with 12 bases left in between. The full variable domain, in which reference TRBV7-6 and TRBJ2-3 provide the parts outside the CDR3, is GAGVSQSPRYKVTKRGQDVALRCDPISGHVSLYWYRQALGQGPEFLTYFNYEAQQDKSGLPNDRFSAERPEGSISTLTIQRTEQRDSAMYRCASSVSRSDTQYFGPGTRLTVL.

As DNA, the CDR3 is TGTGCCAGCAGCGCGCCGGGACAGGGTGCTTCGGCTTTCTTT. Translated: CASSAPGQGASAFF. The chain has TRBV7-9 and TRBJ1-1, with TRBD1 matching over 9 bases. The CDR3 is made up of 14 amino acids. Unmatched junction bases numbered 12, after V lost 5 bases and J lost 11 bases. Germline CDR1 is SEHNR and CDR2 is FQNEAQ (reference sequence). Variable domain in full (rest from reference TRBV7-9 and TRBJ1-1): DTGVSQNPRHKITKRGQNVTFRCDPISEHNRLYWYRQTLGQGPEFLTYFQNEAQLEKSRLLSDRFSAERPKGSFSTLEIQRTEQGDSAMYLCASSAPGQGASAFFGQGTRLTVV.

The J gene is TRBJ2-7, the V gene TRBV10-2, with D tentatively TRBD2 (5 bases). The CDR3 has 14 amino acids. Trimming cost V 1 base and J 3 bases, with 10 bases left between them. CDR1 is WSHSY and CDR2 is SAAADI in the germline V gene. CDR3 in amino acids: CASSEYGRVYEQYF. The CDR3 DNA sequence: TGCGCCAGCAGTGAGTATGGGCGGGTCTACGAGCAGTACTTC.

This chain links TRBV2 with TRBJ1-1; D gene ambiguous. The CDR3 has 12 residues. V was shortened by 3 bases and J by 9 bases, with 11 bases between the two germline ends. The V gene's germline CDR1 is SNHLY and CDR2 FYNNEI. The CDR3 spells CASSDRRAQAFF. Written as DNA, the CDR3 is TGTGCCAGCAGTGATAGGAGGGCCCAAGCTTTCTTT.

V and J are TRBV4-2 and TRBJ2-3; D is ambiguous. Between the trimmed V and J ends, which lost 0 bases and 2 bases, there was a span of 9 bases. Per germline, CDR1 LGHNA and CDR2 YNFKEQ. This CDR3 comprises 15 residues. The CDR3 DNA sequence: TGTGCCAGCAGCCAAGATCCTAGATACACAGATACGCAGTATTTT. Protein sequence: CASSQDPRYTDTQYF.

The CDR3 reads CASSRDRDNSPLHF. In DNA, the CDR3 is TGTGCCAGCAGTAGGGACAGGGACAATTCACCCCTCCACTTT. The chain has TRBV6-6 and TRBJ1-6; 9 nucleotides line up with TRBD1. From germline, CDR1 is MNHNY and CDR2 SVGAGI (reference sequence). Trimming removed 5 bases from V and 7 bases from J; junction bases left unmatched: 3. The length of the CDR3 is 14 residues.

The rearrangement links TRBV5-4 to TRBJ2-4, with 13 bases lining up with TRBD2. The V gene's germline CDR1 is SGHNT and CDR2 YYREEE (reference sequence). The trim removed 2 bases at V and 0 bases at J, leaving 2 bases unmatched. The length of the CDR3 is 17 residues. The CDR3 nucleotides are TGTGCCAGCAGCTTTGGACTAGCGGGGGTAGCCAAAAACATTCAGTACTTC. This codes for CASSFGLAGVAKNIQYF. The full variable domain, its missing parts supplied by reference TRBV5-4 and TRBJ2-4, is ETGVTQSPTHLIKTRGQQVTLRCSSQSGHNTVSWYQQALGQGPQFIFQYYREEENGRGNFPPRFSGLQFPNYSSELNVNALELDDSALYLCASSFGLAGVAKNIQYFGAGTRLSVL.

The gene calls are TRBV6-5 and TRBJ2-6; no definite D call. Per the germline V gene, CDR1 is MNHEY and CDR2 is SVGAGI. The V end lost 6 bases, the J end lost 3 bases, and 12 bases lay between the germline ends. There are 15 residues in the CDR3. CDR3 in DNA: TGTGCCAGCAGAAAGGTCCGGGTTGGGGCCAACGTCCTGACTTTC. It encodes CASRKVRVGANVLTF.

The rearrangement links TRBV29-1 to TRBJ2-1; weak D call: TRBD1 (6 bases). The V end lost 4 bases, the J end lost 0 bases, and 10 bases lay between the germline ends. The germline CDR1 and CDR2 sequences are SQVTM and ANQGSEA. This CDR3 spans 14 amino acids. DNA of the CDR3: TGCAGCGTTGTGACGGACAGCTCCTACAATGAGCAGTTCTTC. Translated: CSVVTDSSYNEQFF.

This clone was seen more than once but under ten times. The V gene is TRBV19, the J gene TRBJ1-1, with TRBD1 as a possible D gene (5 bases). Germline assignment: CDR1 LNHDA and CDR2 SQIVND (reference sequence). This CDR3 has 14 amino acids. Trimming removed 3 bases at V and 5 bases at J, with 13 bases between. The CDR3 spells CASSMGGKGTEAFF. The CDR3 DNA follows: TGTGCCAGTAGTATGGGGGGGAAGGGTACTGAAGCTTTCTTT. The variable domain in full, with the rest retrieved from reference TRBV19 and TRBJ1-1, is DGGITQSPKYLFRKEGQNVTLSCEQNLNHDAMYWYRQDPGQGLRLIYYSQIVNDFQKGDIAEGYSVSREKKESFPLTVTSAQKNPTAFYLCASSMGGKGTEAFFGQGTRLTVV.

The chain links TRBV14 to TRBJ1-3; D might be TRBD1 (6 bases). Germline lookup yields CDR1 SGHDN and CDR2 FVKESK. The CDR3 is 13 residues long. V lost 5 bases, J lost 9 bases, and 14 bases lay in between. The CDR3 DNA follows: TGTGCCAGCAGCGTCAATCAGGGGAGCACCATATATTTT. Translated: CASSVNQGSTIYF.

This rearrangement joins TRBV18 to TRBJ1-3, with D tentatively TRBD1 (5 bases). This CDR3 has 16 residues. CDR1 and CDR2 from the germline V gene are KGHSH and LQKENI. Trimming took 2 bases from V and 3 from J, leaving 14 bases between them. The CDR3 DNA reads as TGTGCCAGCTCACCATTATGGGACCCTCATGGAAACACCATATATTTT. This codes for CASSPLWDPHGNTIYF.

The chain is built from TRBV4-3 and TRBJ1-6; no definite D call. The V end was cut by 1 base, the J end by 8 bases, with 12 bases between. This CDR3 region has 15 residues. The germline CDR1 and CDR2 sequences are LGHNA and YSLEER. CDR3 loop: CASSQAIFGDSPLHF. CDR3 bases: TGCGCCAGCAGCCAAGCAATCTTCGGGGATTCACCCCTCCACTTT.

This clone is a singleton in its sample. The chain joins TRBV5-5 to TRBJ1-2; D is ambiguous. The length of the CDR3 is 15 residues. In germline, CDR1 is SGHKS, CDR2 YYEKEE (reference sequence). Trimming took 0 bases from V and 2 from J, leaving 11 bases between them. This CDR3 is CASSLEGIPNYGYTF. CDR3 sequence (DNA): TGTGCCAGCAGCTTGGAGGGCATACCCAACTATGGCTACACCTTC.